This T cell receptor (beta chain) was obtained from a study of regulatory T cells in long-lasting Graves disease. In germline, CDR1 is SGHTA, CDR2 FQGNSA. The CDR3 loop spans 14 amino acids. Trimming cost V 6 bases and J 5 bases, with 14 bases left between them. Time point described: newly diagnosed GD, antithyroid drugs for less than 3 months. The authors made the TCR library using RNA they extracted from PBMCs. This clonotype was seen ten or more times. Combining iRepertoire HTBI primers with Arm-PCR of CDR3 regions, the authors built TCR beta libraries. MiXCR was run by TCRdb on the multiplex PCR reads, yielding one entry per CDR3 protein. The data hold about 500,000 distinct CDR3 sequences, with roughly 17% observed a single time. This sample also belongs to another study, concerning T cells in Graves' hyperthyroidism and ophthalmopathy. That paper states: Disease duration under 2 months; hyperthyroidism patients were aged 18 to 65. Thyroid ultrasound and orbital computed tomography, with clinical symptoms and serum thyroxine and TRAb, informed diagnoses. Most thyroid clonotypes with frequency above 0.001 were detected in blood.

Sequencing was performed on peripheral blood mononuclear cells (PBMCs), taken at new diagnosis, from a patient treated with antithyroid drugs. The source is a man between 40 and 49 years old with Graves disease. The genes are TRBV7-2 and TRBJ2-1; D may match TRBD1 or TRBD2 (5 bases each). The CDR3 DNA is TGTGCCAGCAGTACCCGGGGACCCAACAATGAGCAGTTCTTC. This sequence encodes CASSTRGPNNEQFF.